The table lists the clone carrying this T cell receptor beta chain with many counts. The data stem from a study of T-cell reconstitution after alpha-beta-depleted transplantation in children. The TCRbeta library was prepared with unique molecular identifiers. TCRdb independently ran MiXCR on the PCR reads; one entry per CDR3 protein. Of about 140,000 distinct CDR3 sequences in the sample, more than 8% are singletons; the top ten hold 15% to 20%. This clonotype was obtained from a female patient aged 2-10 years who had a stem cell transplant for congenital amegakaryocytic thrombocytopenia, so the T cells may come from the graft donor. This sample comprised PBMCs, mostly from graft donor cells, obtained 180 days after TCRalphabeta/CD19-depleted stem cell transplant.

CDR3: CASRRERDLQFF. CDR3 DNA sequence: TGCGCCAGCAGGAGGGAGCGGGATTTACAGTTCTTC. The chain joins TRBV5-1 to TRBJ2-1; 7 nucleotides match TRBD2. The V segment lost 5 bases and the J segment 13 bases; nucleotides outside the gene matches: 9. The CDR3 loop spans 12 amino acids. The germline V gene has CDR1 SGHRS and CDR2 YFSETQ.